The 14 T cell receptor beta chains below all came from one sample that was sequenced in a study of T cells in Graves' hyperthyroidism and ophthalmopathy. The TCR beta CDR3 regions underwent amplification using RNA transcripts as the source. Primed by the HTBI set, a first-round RT-PCR was run on the TCR CDR3. TCRdb independently ran MiXCR on the multiplex PCR reads; one entry per CDR3 protein. There are approximately 400,000 distinct CDR3 sequences in the sample; roughly 15% occur only once, and about 18% lies in the top ten. Input material: blood. These receptors were obtained from a woman in her 30s with Graves' ophthalmopathy.

Many counts were recorded for this clonotype. This sequence joins TRBV28 and TRBJ1-5, with D tentatively TRBD1 (5 bases). This CDR3 is built from 17 residues. Germline V gives CDR1 MDHEN, CDR2 SYDVKM. V was trimmed by 5 bases and J by 0 bases, leaving 17 bases between them. CDR3 region: CASSGFFGGFSNQPQHF. DNA of the CDR3: TGTGCCAGCAGTGGCTTCTTCGGGGGGTTTAGCAATCAGCCCCAGCATTTT.

This clonotype was seen many times. This rearrangement joins TRBV7-2 to TRBJ2-7; D might be TRBD1 or TRBD2, each matching 5 bases. The CDR3 loop spans 17 amino acids. The germline V gene encodes CDR1 SGHTA and CDR2 FQGNSA. Trimming took 5 bases from V and 4 from J, leaving 24 bases between them. As DNA, the CDR3 is TGTGCCAGCAGCCCCTGGGGCGGGCGAGTGAATGGGTACGAGCAGTACTTC. Translated: CASSPWGGRVNGYEQYF.

This clonotype was counted ten times or more. This chain uses TRBV20-1 with TRBJ2-5; 12 nucleotides align to TRBD2. With 3 bases clipped from V and 1 base from J, the junction kept 0 bases outside the gene matches. CDR3 size: 14 residues. Per the germline V gene, CDR1 is DFQATT and CDR2 is SNEGSKA (reference sequence). The CDR3 nucleotides are TGCAGTGCTAGGACTAGCGGGGGCCAAGAGACCCAGTACTTC. This sequence encodes CSARTSGGQETQYF.

There are many counts of this clonotype. The J gene is TRBJ2-2, the V gene TRBV2; 10 bases fit TRBD2. CDR3 length: 17 residues. The germline V gene encodes CDR1 SNHLY and CDR2 FYNNEI. Unmatched junction bases numbered 8, after V lost 4 bases and J lost 3 bases. The CDR3 sequence is CASSGPTSGMHTGELFF. DNA for the CDR3: TGTGCCAGCAGTGGTCCAACTAGCGGGATGCACACCGGGGAGCTGTTTTTT.

V is TRBV14 and J is TRBJ2-3; D not certain. The V and J ends lost 4 bases and 12 bases respectively, with 17 bases between them. The CDR3 has 13 residues. CDR1 is SGHDN, CDR2 FVKESK, per germline. CDR3 sequence: CASSPVGLARQYF. The DNA of the CDR3 is TGTGCCAGCAGCCCCGTGGGCTTGGCCCGACAGTATTTT.

This clonotype was detected many times. The rearrangement joins TRBV28 to TRBJ2-5; 12 bases line up with TRBD2. The CDR3 extends over 16 amino acids. CDR1 is MDHEN, CDR2 SYDVKM, per germline. V shed 4 bases, J shed 2 bases, and the junction held 5 bases outside the gene matches. DNA for the CDR3: TGTGCCAGCAGTTCTCGACTAGCGGGGGTGCAAGAGACCCAGTACTTC. Protein sequence: CASSSRLAGVQETQYF.

The V and J genes are TRBV7-2 and TRBJ2-2; a weak D match, TRBD1 (6 bases). Trimming took off 1 base at V and 0 bases at J, with 12 bases between the two ends. Per the germline V gene, CDR1 is SGHTA and CDR2 is FQGNSA. CDR3 length: 17 residues. The CDR3 DNA sequence: TGTGCCAGCAGCTTAGTGGGGGCCCCAGCGAACACCGGGGAGCTGTTTTTT. Its translation is CASSLVGAPANTGELFF.

This clonotype was seen at least ten times. The gene calls are TRBV6-1 and TRBJ1-4; TRBD1 agrees at 8 bases. Germline values: CDR1 MNHNS, CDR2 SASEGT. V trimming: 6 bases; J trimming: 3 bases; junction bases outside the gene matches: 6. This CDR3 has 15 amino acids. The CDR3 DNA reads TGTGCCAGCAGGGACACAGGGGGATCTAATGAAAAACTGTTTTTT. It codes for CASRDTGGSNEKLFF.

This clonotype has at least ten counts. The V gene is TRBV7-9, the J gene TRBJ1-1; tentative D call: TRBD1 (5 bases). Germline lookup yields CDR1 SEHNR and CDR2 FQNEAQ (reference sequence). CDR3 size: 13 residues. Trimming removed 5 bases at V and 1 base at J, with 8 bases between. The CDR3 spells CASSRQPNTEAFF. The CDR3 DNA reads as TGTGCCAGCAGCCGACAGCCGAACACTGAAGCTTTCTTT.

This clonotype was picked up many times. This sequence joins TRBV7-9 and TRBJ2-7; no firm D call. This CDR3 contains 15 residues. V lost 3 bases and J 5 bases, leaving 17 bases between the germline ends. Germline values: CDR1 SEHNR, CDR2 FQNEAQ (reference sequence). The chain's CDR3 is CASSLSESAVNEQYF. CDR3 sequence (DNA): TGTGCCAGCAGCTTGTCGGAGTCGGCCGTTAACGAGCAGTACTTC.

As concerns this clonotype: With a much larger clone just one base away, this may be a read error. This chain joins TRBV12-3 or TRBV12-4 and TRBJ2-7, with a tentative D call TRBD1 (6 bases). The CDR3 is 16 residues long. Trimming removed 4 bases from V and 0 bases from J, with 16 bases in between. CDR3 residues: CASSSARQANSYEQYF. Written as DNA, the CDR3 is TGTGCCAGCAGTTCAGCGCGACAGGCAAACTCCTACGAGCAGTACTTC.

The chain recombines TRBV7-2 with TRBJ2-2; D gene unclear. Trimming cost V 1 base and J 6 bases, with 9 bases left between them. This CDR3 region has 14 residues. The germline V gene encodes CDR1 SGHTA and CDR2 FQGNSA. This CDR3 reads CASSLESISGELFF. The DNA of the CDR3 is TGTGCCAGCAGCTTAGAAAGTATCTCCGGGGAGCTGTTTTTT.

A note on this clonotype: One junction end disagrees with the germline gene, perhaps due to a read error. This sequence joins TRBV11-3 and TRBJ2-2, with D tentatively TRBD2 (5 bases). The germline gives CDR1 SGHNT, CDR2 YENEEA. The CDR3 is 13 residues long. The CDR3 bases are TGTGCCAGCAGTCTCGACGGAACCGGGGAGCCGTTTTTT. Translating gives CASSLDGTGEPFF.

This clonotype was picked up one time. Just one base apart from a much larger clone, this may be a read error. V and J are TRBV20-1 and TRBJ2-1, with D possibly being TRBD1 (5 bases). Germline V lookup: CDR1 DFQATT, CDR2 SNEGSKA (reference sequence). This CDR3 contains 11 residues. CDR3 in amino acids: CGATRQNEQFF. CDR3 nucleotide sequence: TGCGGTGCTACCAGACAGAATGAGCAGTTCTTC.